This T cell receptor (beta chain) is from a study of blood T cell repertoires in COVID-19. Study-wide context: Acute and convalescent COVID-19 samples came from the United States, Italy and Spain. T cells, B-cell-depleted T cells, or PBMCs supplied cDNA or gDNA.

Looked up from germline, CDR1 is SGDLS and CDR2 is YYNGEE. The CDR3 contains 17 residues. The V end lost 0 bases, the J end lost 0 bases, and 13 bases lay between the germline ends. In the authors' workflow: Estimates of nucleated cell counts were drawn from the amplification of reference gene primers. Sequencing was performed with immunoSEQ multiplex PCR; in TCRdb, only in-frame clones are kept and a portion is missing. That table supplies the V and J calls and clone size; D and trimming were determined from the DNA. The data show over 250,000 clones, approximately 83% seen once. The J gene is TRBJ1-3, the V gene TRBV9; tentatively, D is TRBD1 (6 bases). The sample consisted of peripheral blood. The clonotype comes from a human donor in a cohort sampled during active COVID-19. The DNA of the CDR3 is TGTGCCAGCAGCGTAGGGCCGGGGGGCTACTCTGGAAACACCATATATTTT. Its translation: CASSVGPGGYSGNTIYF.